This T cell receptor delta chain is from a study of Vδ1+ human thymocytes. Study-level points and caveats: In the thymus, TRG and TRD repertoires looked highly polyclonal with Gaussian CDR3 lengths. Unlike peripheral blood Vdelta1+ controls, thymic delta-chain sequences included 15% to 25% Vdelta2 and few Vdelta3.

Alphabeta T cells were depleted, then CD3+ Vdelta1+ Vdelta2- thymocytes were FACS-sorted. Vdelta1+ thymocyte sorts reached between roughly 96% and 99.6% purity. The CDR3 sequence is 21 residues long. Trimming took 1 base from V and 3 from J; bases not matched to a gene: 17. The V gene's germline CDR1 is TSWWSYY and CDR2 QGS. This clone was picked up one time. The antigen remains unidentified. Extracted RNA was reverse transcribed into cDNA. Multiplex PCR used pooled V-gene forward primers and a constant-region reverse primer to amplify CDR3s. TCRdb ran CATT on the multiplex PCR reads. The profile shows some 54,000 delta-chain clones, 15% to 20% of them singletons.

The receptor was derived from a boy younger than two who had congenital heart surgery. The sequenced sample was Vdelta1+ gamma-delta thymocytes from the thymus. The sample's subset: FACS-sorted CD3+ TCRalphabeta- TCRVdelta1+ TCRVdelta2- thymocytes. V usage is TRDV1 and J usage is TRDJ1; 13 bases fit TRDD3. The CDR3 DNA is TGTGCTCTTGGGGAACGAGTCCGAATGAGATACTGGGGGATACGAGCCGATAAACTCATCTTT. Translation: CALGERVRMRYWGIRADKLIF.